One and the same sample provided the 13 T cell receptor beta chains below, sequenced in a study of memory CD4+ T cells and cytomegalovirus serostatus. The sort gate was single viable CD3+CD4+CD8-CD45RO+ cells for memory CD4+ T cells. The method was immunoSEQ multiplex PCR; TCRdb's version includes in-frame clones alone and lacks a portion of them. This sample carries about 53,000 clones, 78% of them seen once, and the ten largest clones take roughly 0.8%. Sequencing used memory CD4+ T cells from blood. The receptors were gathered from an adult in good health and CMV-seronegative.

This chain joins TRBV19 and TRBJ1-5, with D unclear. Germline-derived CDR1 and CDR2 are LNHDA and SQIVND (reference sequence). Between the trimmed V and J ends, which lost 2 bases and 5 bases, there was a span of 7 bases. This CDR3 region has 13 residues. DNA for the CDR3: TGTGCCAGTAGTATAATGGTCGATCAGCCCCAGCATTTT. Residues: CASSIMVDQPQHF.

The rearrangement uses TRBV9 and TRBJ2-6, with TRBD2 matching over 7 bases. The CDR3 totals 16 residues. CDR1 and CDR2 (germline): SGDLS, YYNGEE. Trimming at V came to 0 bases and at J to 4 bases, leaving 4 bases not matched to a gene. Here the CDR3 DNA reads TGTGCCAGCAGCGTAGGGGGAGGGGTAGGGGCCAACGTCCTGACTTTC. This sequence encodes CASSVGGGVGANVLTF.

This chain uses TRBV5-5 with TRBJ1-4, with D unresolved. The germline V and J ends were trimmed by 0 bases and 7 bases, with 13 bases remaining between them. The CDR3 covers 15 residues. Germline CDR1 is SGHKS and CDR2 is YYEKEE (reference sequence). This chain's CDR3 is CASSLAGLGGEKLFF. The DNA for the CDR3 is TGTGCCAGCAGCTTGGCTGGGTTAGGCGGTGAAAAACTGTTTTTT.

The chain has TRBV5-6 and TRBJ1-5; D possibly corresponds to TRBD1 (5 bases). The V gene lost 4 bases and the J gene lost 1 base, with 15 bases spanning the gap. This CDR3 comprises 16 residues. Germline assignment: CDR1 SGHDT and CDR2 YYEEEE. CDR3 bases: TGTGCCAGCAGCCCTAACGGGGCGGGGAGCAATCAGCCCCAGCATTTT. As protein: CASSPNGAGSNQPQHF.

The chain is built from TRBV6-1 and TRBJ1-1, with 10 bases fitting TRBD1. Germline lookup yields CDR1 MNHNS and CDR2 SASEGT. Trimming took 4 bases from V and 1 from J; bases not matched to a gene: 3. This CDR3 spans 15 amino acids. CDR3 in amino acids: CASSGRTGGNTEAFF. In DNA, the CDR3 is TGTGCCAGCAGTGGTCGGACAGGGGGGAACACTGAAGCTTTCTTT.

This clone came up a few times. The chain employs TRBV27 and TRBJ1-6; possible D gene TRBD1, 5 bases. The germline gives CDR1 MNHEY, CDR2 SMNVEV (reference sequence). Trimming took 7 bases from V and 4 from J, leaving 8 bases between them. This CDR3 is 13 amino acids long. CDR3 sequence (DNA): TGTGCCAGCAAGGGGAGTTATAATTCACCCCTCCACTTT. Translated, it gives CASKGSYNSPLHF.

CDR3: CATTRADTGELFF. The DNA of the CDR3 is TGTGCCACCACCCGGGCGGACACCGGGGAGCTGTTTTTT. V and J are TRBV10-3 and TRBJ2-2; no clear D gene. Trimming removed 10 bases from V and 3 bases from J, with 12 bases in between. The germline V gene encodes CDR1 ENHRY and CDR2 SYGVKD. The CDR3 is made up of 13 amino acids.

This sequence joins TRBV19 and TRBJ2-1, with D maybe TRBD1 (5 bases). The CDR3 is made up of 15 amino acids. Deletions cut 7 bases from V and 0 bases from J, with 13 bases between. Germline V gene sequence: CDR1 LNHDA, CDR2 SQIVND (reference sequence). CDR3 amino acids: CASKADRSSYNEQFF. CDR3 nucleotide sequence: TGTGCCAGTAAAGCCGACAGAAGCTCCTACAATGAGCAGTTCTTC.

The genes are TRBV14 and TRBJ1-1; D possibly corresponds to TRBD1 (6 bases). This CDR3 contains 16 residues. Trimming shortened V by 0 bases and J by 4 bases, and 15 bases separated the two germline ends. Germline V gene data show CDR1 as SGHDN and CDR2 as FVKESK. CDR3 loop: CASSQEWGARGTEAFF. CDR3 DNA: TGTGCCAGCAGCCAAGAGTGGGGGGCAAGGGGCACTGAAGCTTTCTTT.

This chain links TRBV6-6 with TRBJ2-2; TRBD2 is a possible D gene (6 bases). CDR1 is MNHNY, CDR2 SVGAGI, per germline (reference sequence). The ends were cut back, 6 bases at V and 8 bases at J, with 16 bases in the middle. The CDR3 is made up of 14 amino acids. CDR3 region: CASSRVAGFGELFF. For the CDR3, the DNA is TGTGCCAGCAGCCGCGTCGCGGGGTTTGGGGAGCTGTTTTTT.

J is TRBJ2-1 and V is TRBV11-3; 9 bases align to TRBD1. The CDR3 runs 13 residues. Germline-derived CDR1 and CDR2 are SGHNT and YENEEA. The trim removed 5 bases at V and 9 bases at J, leaving 5 bases unmatched. The DNA of the CDR3 is TGTGCCAGCAGCAGGGACAGGGCGGGTGAGCAGTTCTTC. It specifies CASSRDRAGEQFF.

This sequence joins TRBV27 and TRBJ2-1; possible D gene TRBD1, 5 bases. The germline V gene encodes CDR1 MNHEY and CDR2 SMNVEV (reference sequence). CDR3 size: 15 residues. The V gene lost 5 bases and the J gene lost 0 bases, with 11 bases spanning the gap. DNA for the CDR3: TGTGCCAGCAGTACAAGGGGTTTCTCCTACAATGAGCAGTTCTTC. Its protein product is CASSTRGFSYNEQFF.

The chain uses TRBV5-6 and TRBJ1-4; TRBD1 aligns across 9 bases. Trimming at V came to 0 bases and at J to 7 bases, leaving 7 bases not matched to a gene. The CDR3 is made up of 16 amino acids. CDR1 is SGHDT, CDR2 YYEEEE, per germline. CDR3 loop: CASSLGIRDRAEKLFF. DNA of the CDR3: TGTGCCAGCAGCTTGGGAATCCGGGACAGGGCTGAAAAACTGTTTTTT.